Sequencing of this T cell receptor beta chain was carried out in a study of T-cell reconstitution after alpha-beta-depleted transplantation in children. General observations from the study: Roughly two months post-transplant, alpha-beta T cells reportedly originated from several hundred graft clones that had expanded. Surviving recipient T cells and thymic progenitors produced the high day-60 TCRbeta diversity seen in some patients. Newly produced T cells mostly accounted for T-cell counts and diversity one year post-transplant.

Germline V gene data show CDR1 as SGHRS and CDR2 as YFSETQ. After removal of 0 bases from V and 2 bases from J, the junction contained 7 bases not matched to a gene. The CDR3 has 17 residues. A word on this clonotype: Its target is unknown.

During its preparation, the TCRbeta library received unique molecular identifiers. TCRdb re-called the PCR reads with MiXCR, one entry per CDR3 protein. The sample carries 200,000 to 250,000 distinct CDR3 sequences, roughly 24% recorded once. Sequences were derived from PBMCs, sampled before TCRalphabeta/CD19-depleted stem cell transplant. This sequence originates from a girl aged 2-10 years with Fanconi anemia, due to receive a stem cell transplant. The rearrangement uses TRBV5-1 and TRBJ2-3; TRBD2 agrees at 9 bases. DNA of the CDR3: TGCGCCAGCAGCTTGGACGGGCGGGGGGGCCTCACAGATACGCAGTATTTT. Translating gives CASSLDGRGGLTDTQYF.